What follows are 18 T cell receptor beta chains derived from one specimen sequenced in a study of T cell responses to AZD1222 COVID-19 vaccine. Sequenced by immunoSEQ multiplex PCR; TCRdb stores in-frame clones only, minus some. The sample records about 86,000 clones, around nine tenths being singletons. The sequencing here drew on peripheral blood, taken 28 days after the second AZD1222 dose. The receptors stem from an adult who received the AZD1222 COVID-19 vaccine.

This chain joins TRBV9 and TRBJ2-2, with D possibly being TRBD1 or TRBD2 (5 bases each). Between the trimmed V and J ends, which lost 4 bases and 9 bases, there was a span of 16 bases. CDR1 and CDR2 (germline): SGDLS, YYNGEE. This CDR3 has 14 amino acids. CDR3 DNA sequence: TGTGCCAGCAGCACGGGACCACGGGTTAGGGAGCTGTTTTTT. Translating it yields CASSTGPRVRELFF.

The genes are TRBV4-1 and TRBJ2-5; D may be TRBD1 (7 bases). The CDR3 is 14 residues long. Germline V gene data show CDR1 as MGHRA and CDR2 as YSYEKL. Between the trimmed V and J ends, which lost 4 bases and 7 bases, there was a span of 16 bases. The CDR3 DNA sequence: TGCGCCAGCAGCCCACCCGACCAGGGGGGGACCCAGTACTTC. Encoded protein: CASSPPDQGGTQYF.

The chain uses TRBV6-5 and TRBJ2-1, with TRBD1 identical over 10 bases. Losses at the gene ends were 5 bases for V and 2 bases for J; bases not matched to a gene: 3. The V gene's germline CDR1 is MNHEY and CDR2 SVGAGI. The CDR3 consists of 15 residues. The CDR3 sequence: CASSRDRGAYNEQFF. The CDR3 DNA reads TGTGCCAGCAGTCGGGACAGGGGAGCCTACAATGAGCAGTTCTTC.

The chain is built from TRBV19 and TRBJ2-3; 8 positions match TRBD2. CDR1 and CDR2 from the germline V gene are LNHDA and SQIVND (reference sequence). The CDR3 is 13 residues long. V gave up 7 bases and J gave up 3 bases; unmatched junction bases: 3. This CDR3 is CASKQRETDTQYF. The DNA for the CDR3 is TGTGCCAGTAAACAGCGGGAGACAGATACGCAGTATTTT.

The chain carries TRBV2 and TRBJ2-4; no reliable D call. The V end was cut by 4 bases, the J end by 6 bases, with 16 bases between. From germline, CDR1 is SNHLY and CDR2 FYNNEI. This CDR3 is built from 15 residues. The CDR3: CASSVDGTRINIQYF. CDR3 coding DNA: TGTGCCAGCAGTGTCGACGGAACCAGGATAAACATTCAGTACTTC.

This clone was found once. The chain links TRBV5-6 to TRBJ1-2; 12 positions match TRBD1. The length of the CDR3 is 16 residues. The ends lost 4 bases at V and 4 bases at J; junction bases unmatched: 8. In germline, CDR1 is SGHDT, CDR2 YYEEEE. CDR3 in DNA: TGTGCCAGCAGCCCCACCGGGACAGGGGGCGCCTATGGCTACACCTTC. This encodes CASSPTGTGGAYGYTF.

The chain employs TRBV28 and TRBJ1-2; a weak D match, TRBD1 (5 bases). CDR3 length: 15 residues. V was shortened by 2 bases and J by 3 bases, with 13 bases between the two germline ends. Germline V lookup: CDR1 MDHEN, CDR2 SYDVKM. This CDR3 is CASSLIQGGDYGYTF. The CDR3 DNA is TGTGCCAGCAGTTTAATCCAGGGCGGGGACTATGGCTACACCTTC.

The V gene is TRBV19, the J gene TRBJ2-1; 9 bases align to TRBD2. This CDR3 contains 14 residues. With V trimmed by 6 bases and J by 8 bases, 8 bases remained unmatched. Germline loops: CDR1 LNHDA, CDR2 SQIVND (reference sequence). The CDR3 protein is CASRPLREGHEQFF. DNA for the CDR3: TGTGCCAGTAGGCCCCTGCGGGAGGGCCATGAGCAGTTCTTC.

The chain recombines TRBV11-2 with TRBJ2-1, with D tentatively TRBD2 (6 bases). V lost 4 bases, J lost 8 bases, and 15 bases lay in between. Germline V gene lookup returns CDR1 SGHAT and CDR2 FQNNGV. CDR3 length: 14 amino acids. Here the CDR3 reads CASSYNSLAYEQFF. CDR3 nucleotide sequence: TGTGCCAGCAGCTATAACTCACTAGCTTATGAGCAGTTCTTC.

J is TRBJ1-2 and V is TRBV29-1, with 9 bases fitting TRBD1. Per the germline V gene, CDR1 is SQVTM and CDR2 is ANQGSEA. This CDR3 is 17 amino acids long. With 1 base clipped from V and 1 base from J, the junction kept 10 bases outside the gene matches. In nucleotides, the CDR3 is TGCAGCGTTGAAGGGTTCCGGGACAGGGACTTTAACTATGGCTACACCTTC. Encoded protein: CSVEGFRDRDFNYGYTF.

The chain joins TRBV10-1 to TRBJ1-4, with 7 bases lining up with TRBD1. Germline-derived CDR1 and CDR2 are WNHNN and SYGVQD (reference sequence). V trimming: 3 bases; J trimming: 10 bases; junction bases outside the gene matches: 8. The CDR3 spans 14 residues. CDR3 in amino acids: CASSDDRAPGKLFF. The CDR3 bases are TGCGCCAGCAGTGACGACAGGGCTCCCGGAAAACTGTTTTTT.

V gene TRBV19 combines with J gene TRBJ2-3; 7 bases agree with TRBD2. This CDR3 is 14 amino acids long. The J segment lost 7 bases and the V segment lost 7 bases, leaving 11 bases of the junction unmatched. Germline V gene lookup returns CDR1 LNHDA and CDR2 SQIVND (reference sequence). The CDR3 DNA reads TGTGCCAGTATCGATAGCGGGTCTATAAATACGCAGTATTTT. Protein: CASIDSGSINTQYF.

The rearrangement joins TRBV3-1 (or the pseudogene TRBV3-2) to TRBJ1-2; D gene unclear. V shed 3 bases and J shed 2 bases, with 1 base lying between them. Germline assignment: CDR1 LGHDT and CDR2 YNNKEL (reference sequence). The CDR3 loop spans 11 amino acids. The CDR3 loop is CASSQNYGYTF. The CDR3 region has the DNA TGTGCCAGCAGCCAGAACTATGGCTACACCTTC.

The chain carries TRBV29-1 and TRBJ2-2; 7 nucleotides match TRBD1. V shed 6 bases, J shed 0 bases, and the junction held 10 bases outside the gene matches. CDR3 length: 16 residues. The V gene's germline CDR1 is SQVTM and CDR2 ANQGSEA. CDR3 residues: CSVKAGTVSNTGELFF. In DNA form, the CDR3 reads TGCAGCGTGAAGGCCGGGACAGTCTCGAACACCGGGGAGCTGTTTTTT.

The chain uses TRBV6-2 or TRBV6-3 and TRBJ1-6, with unresolved D. Germline loops: CDR1 MNHEY, CDR2 SVGEGT. The CDR3 contains 17 residues. Trimming cost V 5 bases and J 0 bases, with 14 bases left between them. CDR3 loop: CASSRARFSSYNSPLHF. The DNA for the CDR3 is TGTGCCAGCAGTAGGGCAAGATTCAGCTCCTATAATTCACCCCTCCACTTT.

The rearrangement links TRBV4-2 to TRBJ2-3; no clear D. Germline V gene sequence: CDR1 LGHNA, CDR2 YNFKEQ. V shed 0 bases and J shed 5 bases, with 15 bases lying between them. The CDR3 loop spans 16 amino acids. The CDR3 protein is CASSQDGGKREDTQYF. CDR3 sequence (DNA): TGTGCCAGCAGCCAAGATGGCGGCAAGAGAGAAGATACGCAGTATTTT.

This chain uses TRBV11-3 with TRBJ2-1; D might be TRBD1 (6 bases). Germline CDR1 and CDR2: SGHNT and YENEEA. This CDR3 spans 12 amino acids. Trimming took off 6 bases at V and 8 bases at J, with 11 bases between the two ends. For the CDR3, the DNA is TGTGCCAGCAGACTCACAGGGCATGAGCAGTTCTTC. Protein product: CASRLTGHEQFF.

CDR3 bases: TGTGCCAGCAGCCTGACAGGGGGAAGCAATCAGCCCCAGCATTTT. As protein: CASSLTGGSNQPQHF. The V and J genes are TRBV7-2 and TRBJ1-5, with 9 positions matching TRBD1. This CDR3 comprises 15 residues. Germline V lookup: CDR1 SGHTA, CDR2 FQGNSA. The V gene end was trimmed by 5 bases and the J gene end by 1 base; junction bases not matched to a gene: 3.